Below, 5 T cell receptor beta chains from the same sample are listed, as sequenced in a study of vaccination and CD4 T cells after COVID-19. Treatment reported: approximately 10-day PBMC culture with coronavirus spike peptide pools or control peptides (ViraFEST assay). Which antigens these TCRs recognize remains unknown. Cultured CD4+ T-cell DNA underwent Oncomine TCR Beta short-read sequencing. Via MiXCR, TCRdb re-called the PCR reads, giving one row per CDR3 protein. The table includes roughly 16,000 distinct CDR3 sequences, around 53% detected once. The sequencing used CD4+ T cells from blood, cultured in vitro, collected before SARS-CoV-2 vaccination. The receptors shown here come from a human donor who had recovered from COVID-19.

This sequence joins TRBV23-1 and TRBJ1-2; 11 bases are shared with TRBD1. TRBV23-1 is sorted into the ORF group, with uncertain function. The trim removed 6 bases at V and 6 bases at J, leaving 6 bases unmatched. The CDR3 has 14 amino acids. The DNA for the CDR3 is TGCGCCAGCAGACCTGGGACAGGGGGAAATGGCTACACCTTC. This sequence encodes CASRPGTGGNGYTF.

The rearrangement uses TRBV11-3 and TRBJ2-7, with D perhaps matching TRBD1 (5 bases). Deletions cut 1 base from V and 3 bases from J, with 10 bases between. This CDR3 has 14 residues. Germline assignment: CDR1 SGHNT and CDR2 YENEEA. CDR3 region: CASSLGAGRYEQYF. CDR3 bases: TGTGCCAGCAGCTTAGGAGCAGGGCGCTACGAGCAGTACTTC.

The chain has TRBV6-1 and TRBJ2-5, with 8 bases lining up with TRBD2. The CDR3 totals 15 residues. With V trimmed by 5 bases and J by 3 bases, 8 bases remained unmatched. Germline CDR1 is MNHNS and CDR2 is SASEGT. The DNA of the CDR3 is TGTGCCAGCAGTCCGACACGCGGGAGGAAAGAGACCCAGTACTTC. Its translation is CASSPTRGRKETQYF.

The chain recombines TRBV7-9 with TRBJ2-1; D gene uncertain. The CDR3 contains 15 residues. The germline gives CDR1 SEHNR, CDR2 FQNEAQ (reference sequence). V lost 2 bases to trimming and J lost 5 bases, with 13 bases between them. The CDR3 DNA reads as TGTGCCAGCAGCTTATCCCTAGAAGGACACAATGAGCAGTTCTTC. Protein product: CASSLSLEGHNEQFF. The variable domain in full, completed from reference TRBV7-9 and TRBJ2-1, reads DTGVSQNPRHKITKRGQNVTFRCDPISEHNRLYWYRQTLGQGPEFLTYFQNEAQLEKSRLLSDRFSAERPKGSFSTLEIQRTEQGDSAMYLCASSLSLEGHNEQFFGPGTRLTVL.

This clonotype was detected only a few times. The chain uses TRBV20-1 and TRBJ2-7; D ambiguous. CDR1 is DFQATT and CDR2 is SNEGSKA in the germline V gene (reference sequence). With 6 bases removed from V and 4 bases from J, the gap between germline ends came to 22 bases. The CDR3 is made up of 15 amino acids. The CDR3 spells CSANPVGIGSYEQYF. The CDR3 coding sequence is TGCAGTGCAAACCCGGTGGGCATCGGGTCATACGAGCAGTACTTC.